Following are 19 T cell receptor beta chains from one sample sequenced in a study of TIL therapy for anti-PD-1-resistant metastatic lung cancer. This was the immunoSEQ v3 assay. The assay was immunoSEQ multiplex PCR, and TCRdb's table has in-frame clones only and misses some. The sample includes under 65,000 clones, 75% to 85% of them seen just once. Time point specified: pre-treatment sample, taken before nivolumab and TIL therapy. Here the sequenced sample was blood, taken at baseline. The receptors here all came from a person between 25 and 80 years old with non-small cell lung cancer.

The chain employs TRBV5-1 and TRBJ1-5, with 7 bases aligning to TRBD1. Germline V gives CDR1 SGHRS, CDR2 YFSETQ. The CDR3 runs 15 residues. Trimming removed 0 bases from V and 4 bases from J; junction bases left unmatched: 4. CDR3 sequence (DNA): TGCGCCAGCAGCTTGGGGGACAGCCCGAATCAGCCCCAGCATTTT. It encodes CASSLGDSPNQPQHF.

V gene TRBV6-4 combines with J gene TRBJ2-1; TRBD1 agrees at 7 bases. CDR1 and CDR2 (germline): MRHNA, SNTAGT. This CDR3 spans 16 amino acids. The V and J ends lost 5 bases and 0 bases, in that order; junction bases with no gene match: 7. The CDR3: CASSRQGASSYNEQFF. For the CDR3, the DNA is TGTGCCAGCAGTCGACAGGGAGCAAGCTCCTACAATGAGCAGTTCTTC.

CDR3 loop: CASSLGLEVETQYF. In DNA form, the CDR3 reads TGTGCCAGCAGTTTAGGGCTAGAGGTAGAGACCCAGTACTTC. The V gene is TRBV27, the J gene TRBJ2-5; no clear D gene. Trimming removed 2 bases from V and 4 bases from J, with 11 bases in between. The CDR3 sequence is 14 residues long. Per germline, CDR1 MNHEY and CDR2 SMNVEV (reference sequence).

V usage is TRBV7-9 and J usage is TRBJ1-4, with 7 bases that match TRBD1. This CDR3 comprises 14 residues. Germline CDR1 and CDR2: SEHNR and FQNEAQ (reference sequence). After removal of 5 bases from V and 8 bases from J, the junction contained 8 bases not matched to a gene. CDR3 nucleotides: TGTGCCAGCAGCCCTGGGACAGTGGGGGAAAAACTGTTTTTT. This translates into CASSPGTVGEKLFF.

The J gene is TRBJ2-3, the V gene TRBV19, with 13 nucleotides matching TRBD2. The CDR3 extends over 16 amino acids. The germline V gene encodes CDR1 LNHDA and CDR2 SQIVND (reference sequence). V lost 5 bases to trimming and J lost 8 bases; unmatched junction nucleotides: 10. CDR3: CASSATSGGPQSTQYF. The CDR3 nucleotides read TGTGCCAGTAGTGCGACTAGCGGGGGGCCCCAGAGTACGCAGTATTTT.

J is TRBJ2-1 and V is TRBV6-2 or TRBV6-3; no clear D. The length of the CDR3 is 12 residues. V lost 4 bases and J 7 bases, leaving 8 bases between the germline ends. Germline lookup yields CDR1 MNHEY and CDR2 SVGEGT. CDR3: CASSSGRNEQFF. CDR3 bases: TGTGCCAGCAGTTCTGGCAGGAATGAGCAGTTCTTC.

The chain couples TRBV3-1 (or the pseudogene TRBV3-2) to TRBJ1-5; 9 bases are a match to TRBD1. V shed 3 bases, J shed 6 bases, and the junction held 6 bases outside the gene matches. The CDR3 covers 15 residues. Looked up from germline, CDR1 is LGHDT and CDR2 is YNNKEL (reference sequence). Here the CDR3 reads CASSQGTGRGQPQHF. The CDR3 coding sequence is TGTGCCAGCAGCCAGGGGACAGGGAGGGGTCAGCCCCAGCATTTT.

This clone was counted a single time. The chain has TRBV19 and TRBJ1-5, with unresolved D. The V end lost 4 bases, the J end lost 1 base, and 11 bases lay between the germline ends. CDR1 LNHDA and CDR2 SQIVND come from the germline V gene (reference sequence). The CDR3 loop spans 15 amino acids. This CDR3 is CASSRGLGSNQPQHF. For the CDR3, the DNA is TGTGCCAGTAGTAGGGGATTGGGGAGCAATCAGCCCCAGCATTTT.

The chain links TRBV30 to TRBJ2-3, with D unclear. The CDR3 is made up of 14 amino acids. Germline V lookup: CDR1 GTSNPN, CDR2 SVGIG (reference sequence). V lost 0 bases, J lost 4 bases, and 11 bases lay in between. For the CDR3, the DNA is TGTGCCTGGAGTGTGAGGAGTGGGCCAGATACGCAGTATTTT. It yields the protein CAWSVRSGPDTQYF.

The chain carries TRBV5-1 and TRBJ2-7; the D is unclear. This CDR3 spans 16 amino acids. Germline V gene data show CDR1 as SGHRS and CDR2 as YFSETQ. Trimming took off 0 bases at V and 4 bases at J, with 17 bases between the two ends. This CDR3 is CASSLDQVPPFYEQYF. In DNA, the CDR3 is TGCGCCAGCAGCTTGGATCAGGTCCCCCCCTTTTACGAGCAGTACTTC.

This clone turned up a few times. The V call is TRBV24-1, the J call TRBJ1-1; TRBD1 aligns across 7 bases. This CDR3 is built from 14 residues. Germline V lookup: CDR1 KGHDR, CDR2 SFDVKD. V shed 5 bases, J shed 0 bases, and the junction held 2 bases outside the gene matches. The CDR3 coding sequence is TGTGCCACCAGTGCAGGGGGTCTGAACACTGAAGCTTTCTTT. Its translation: CATSAGGLNTEAFF.

The chain joins TRBV28 to TRBJ2-7, with 8 bases lining up with TRBD1. The junction had 7 bases not matched to a gene; V was cut back by 5 bases and J by 1 base. This CDR3 region has 15 residues. Germline V gene lookup returns CDR1 MDHEN and CDR2 SYDVKM. Here the CDR3 reads CASSGQGPTSYEQYF. Here the CDR3 DNA reads TGTGCCAGCAGTGGACAGGGACCGACTTCCTACGAGCAGTACTTC.

The chain is built from TRBV29-1 and TRBJ2-3, with 12 bases fitting TRBD2. The V and J ends lost 2 bases and 4 bases, in that order; junction bases with no gene match: 4. Per the germline V gene, CDR1 is SQVTM and CDR2 is ANQGSEA. The CDR3 spans 15 residues. The CDR3 protein is CSVELAGGPADTQYF. The CDR3 DNA sequence: TGCAGCGTTGAACTAGCGGGAGGGCCCGCAGATACGCAGTATTTT.

In its sample, this clone was seen a few times. The J gene is TRBJ1-2, the V gene TRBV5-4; D possibly corresponds to TRBD1 (5 bases). The V and J ends lost 0 bases and 2 bases respectively, with 8 bases between them. This CDR3 comprises 14 residues. Germline CDR1 SGHNT, CDR2 YYREEE (reference sequence). Here the CDR3 DNA reads TGTGCCAGCAGCTTGGACAGGTCGAACTATGGCTACACCTTC. Protein product: CASSLDRSNYGYTF.

In this sample, this clone turned up once. J is TRBJ2-3 and V is TRBV4-2, with D possibly TRBD1 on 6 matching bases. Germline CDR1 is LGHNA and CDR2 is YNFKEQ. With 3 bases removed from V and 6 bases from J, the gap between germline ends came to 19 bases. This CDR3 spans 16 amino acids. DNA for the CDR3: TGTGCCAGCAGCCATCCTCGGGACACGGCCACGGATACGCAGTATTTT. Translated: CASSHPRDTATDTQYF.

The rearrangement joins TRBV21-1 to TRBJ2-7; the table names TRBD2, a call not compared with the DNA. TRBV21-1 corresponds to a pseudogene. The CDR3 spans 13 residues. CDR3 sequence reads: CASRASGVCEQYF. The CDR3 DNA is TGTGCCAGCAGGGCTAGCGGGGTTTGCGAGCAGTACTTC.

This rearrangement joins TRBV19 to TRBJ2-7; D not resolved. Trimming removed 5 bases at V and 4 bases at J, with 9 bases between. From germline, CDR1 is LNHDA and CDR2 SQIVND (reference sequence). This CDR3 has 12 residues. This CDR3 reads CASSSPGYEQYF. Written as DNA, the CDR3 is TGTGCCAGTAGTTCTCCGGGTTACGAGCAGTACTTC.

This clone was counted a few times. The chain links TRBV2 to TRBJ2-1; the D gene is possibly TRBD2 (5 bases). This CDR3 contains 14 residues. Germline V gene data show CDR1 as SNHLY and CDR2 as FYNNEI. The germline V and J ends were trimmed by 7 bases and 4 bases, with 14 bases remaining between them. The CDR3 loop is CASTPDWQYNEQFF. The CDR3 DNA reads as TGTGCCAGCACCCCGGACTGGCAGTACAATGAGCAGTTCTTC.

This clone occurred a few times. The rearrangement uses TRBV28 and TRBJ2-1; 13 bases agree with TRBD2. The V segment lost 0 bases and the J segment 9 bases; nucleotides outside the gene matches: 8. The CDR3 extends over 17 amino acids. From germline, CDR1 is MDHEN and CDR2 SYDVKM. The CDR3 DNA follows: TGTGCCAGCAGTTTATGGGAACTAGCGGGAGGGCCTGGTGAGCAGTTCTTC. This encodes CASSLWELAGGPGEQFF.